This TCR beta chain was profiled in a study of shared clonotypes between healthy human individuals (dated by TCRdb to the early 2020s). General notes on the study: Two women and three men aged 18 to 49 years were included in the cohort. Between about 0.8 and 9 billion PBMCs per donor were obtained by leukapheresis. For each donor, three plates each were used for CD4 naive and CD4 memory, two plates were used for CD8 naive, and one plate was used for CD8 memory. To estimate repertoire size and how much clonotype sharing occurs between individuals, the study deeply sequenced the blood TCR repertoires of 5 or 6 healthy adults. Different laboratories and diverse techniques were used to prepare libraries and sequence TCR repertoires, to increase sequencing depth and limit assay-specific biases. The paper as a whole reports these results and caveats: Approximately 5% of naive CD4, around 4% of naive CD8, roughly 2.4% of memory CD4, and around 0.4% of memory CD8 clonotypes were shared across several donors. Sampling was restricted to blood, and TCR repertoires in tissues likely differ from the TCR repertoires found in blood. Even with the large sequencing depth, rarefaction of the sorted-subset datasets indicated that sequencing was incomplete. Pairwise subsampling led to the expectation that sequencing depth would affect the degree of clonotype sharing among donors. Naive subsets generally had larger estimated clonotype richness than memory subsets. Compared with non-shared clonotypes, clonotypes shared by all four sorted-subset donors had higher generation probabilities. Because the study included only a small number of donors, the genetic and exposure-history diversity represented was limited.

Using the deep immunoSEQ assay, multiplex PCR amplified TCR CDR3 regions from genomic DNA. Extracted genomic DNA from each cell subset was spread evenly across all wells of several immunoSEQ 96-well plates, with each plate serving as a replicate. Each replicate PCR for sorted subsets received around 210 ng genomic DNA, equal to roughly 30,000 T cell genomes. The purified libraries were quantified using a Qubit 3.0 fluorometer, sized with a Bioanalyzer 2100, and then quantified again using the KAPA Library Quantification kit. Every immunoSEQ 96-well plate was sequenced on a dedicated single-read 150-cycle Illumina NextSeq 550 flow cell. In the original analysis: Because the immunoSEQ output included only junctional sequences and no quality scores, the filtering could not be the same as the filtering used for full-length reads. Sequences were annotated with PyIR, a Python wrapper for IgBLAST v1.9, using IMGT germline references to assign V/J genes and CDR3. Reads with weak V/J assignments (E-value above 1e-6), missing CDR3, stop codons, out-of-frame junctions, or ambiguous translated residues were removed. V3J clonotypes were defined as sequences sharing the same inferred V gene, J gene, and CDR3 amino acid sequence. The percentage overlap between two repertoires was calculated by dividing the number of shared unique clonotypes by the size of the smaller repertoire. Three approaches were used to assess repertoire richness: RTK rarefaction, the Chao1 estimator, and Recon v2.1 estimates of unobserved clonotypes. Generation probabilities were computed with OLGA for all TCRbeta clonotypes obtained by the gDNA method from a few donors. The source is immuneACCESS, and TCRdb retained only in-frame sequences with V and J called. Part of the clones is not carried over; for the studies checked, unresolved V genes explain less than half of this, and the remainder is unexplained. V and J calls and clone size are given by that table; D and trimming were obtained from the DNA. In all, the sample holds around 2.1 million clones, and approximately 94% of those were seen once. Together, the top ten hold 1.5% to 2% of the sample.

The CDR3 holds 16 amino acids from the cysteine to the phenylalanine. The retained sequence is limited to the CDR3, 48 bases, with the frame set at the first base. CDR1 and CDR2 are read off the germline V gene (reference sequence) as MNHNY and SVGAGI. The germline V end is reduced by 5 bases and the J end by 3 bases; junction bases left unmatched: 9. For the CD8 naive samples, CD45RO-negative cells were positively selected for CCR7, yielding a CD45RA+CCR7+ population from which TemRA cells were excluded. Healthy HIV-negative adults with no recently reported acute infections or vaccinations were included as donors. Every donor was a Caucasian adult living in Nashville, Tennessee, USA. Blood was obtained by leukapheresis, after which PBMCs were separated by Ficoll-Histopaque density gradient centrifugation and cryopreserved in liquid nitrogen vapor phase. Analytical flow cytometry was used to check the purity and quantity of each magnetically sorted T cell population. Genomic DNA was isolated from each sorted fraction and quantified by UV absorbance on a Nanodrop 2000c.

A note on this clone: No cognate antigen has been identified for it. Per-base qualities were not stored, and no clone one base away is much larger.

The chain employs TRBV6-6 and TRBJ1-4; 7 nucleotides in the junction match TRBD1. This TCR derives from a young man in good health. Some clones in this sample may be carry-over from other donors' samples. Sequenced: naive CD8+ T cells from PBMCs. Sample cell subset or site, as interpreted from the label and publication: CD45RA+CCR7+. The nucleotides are TGTGCCAGCAGTCTACAGGGGTCGGAGTCTAATGAAAAACTGTTTTTT. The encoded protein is CASSLQGSESNEKLFF.